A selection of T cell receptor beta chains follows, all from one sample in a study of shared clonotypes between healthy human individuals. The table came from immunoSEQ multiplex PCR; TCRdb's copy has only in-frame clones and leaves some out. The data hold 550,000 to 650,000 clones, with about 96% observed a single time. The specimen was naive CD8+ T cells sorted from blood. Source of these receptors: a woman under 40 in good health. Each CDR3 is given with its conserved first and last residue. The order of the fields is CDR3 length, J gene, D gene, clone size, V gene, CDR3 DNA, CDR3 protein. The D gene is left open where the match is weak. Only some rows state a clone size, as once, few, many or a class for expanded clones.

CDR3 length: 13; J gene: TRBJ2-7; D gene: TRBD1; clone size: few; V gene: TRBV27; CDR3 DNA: TGTGCCAGCAAACAGGGGACGGGCTACGAGCAGTACTTC; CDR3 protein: CASKQGTGYEQYF
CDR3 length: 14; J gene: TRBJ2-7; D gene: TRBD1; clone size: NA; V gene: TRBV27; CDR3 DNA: TGTGCCAGCAGTGCGGGACAGGGAGGTTACGAGCAGTACTTC; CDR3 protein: CASSAGQGGYEQYF
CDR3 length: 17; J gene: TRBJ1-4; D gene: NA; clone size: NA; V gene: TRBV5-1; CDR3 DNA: TGCGCCAGCAGCTTGGATCCAGGGGTTGGCACTAATGAAAAACTGTTTTTT; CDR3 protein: CASSLDPGVGTNEKLFF
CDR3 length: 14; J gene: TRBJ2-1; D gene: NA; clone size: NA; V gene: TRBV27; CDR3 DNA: TGTGCCAGCAGTCCCTCGACGGGGCACAATGAGCAGTTCTTC; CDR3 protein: CASSPSTGHNEQFF
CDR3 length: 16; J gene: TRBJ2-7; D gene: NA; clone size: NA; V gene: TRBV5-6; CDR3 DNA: TGTGCCAGCAGCGGCGGGACAGTCGGGGCCTCCTACGAGCAGTACTTC; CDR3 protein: CASSGGTVGASYEQYF
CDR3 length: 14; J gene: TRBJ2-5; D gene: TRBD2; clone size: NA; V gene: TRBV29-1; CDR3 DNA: TGCAGCGTTGAAGCAGCGGGAGGAGCAGAGACCCAGTACTTC; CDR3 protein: CSVEAAGGAETQYF
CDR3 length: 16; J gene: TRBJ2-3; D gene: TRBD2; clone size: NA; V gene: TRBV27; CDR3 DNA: TGTGCCAGCAGTCCTCTAGCGGGAGGACCCACAGATACGCAGTATTTT; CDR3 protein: CASSPLAGGPTDTQYF
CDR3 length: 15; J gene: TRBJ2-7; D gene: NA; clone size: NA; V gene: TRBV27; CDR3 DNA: TGTGCCAGCAGGATAATAGCGCACCTCTCCTACGAGCAGTACTTC; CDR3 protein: CASRIIAHLSYEQYF
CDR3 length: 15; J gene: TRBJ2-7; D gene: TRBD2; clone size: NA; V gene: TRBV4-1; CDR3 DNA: TGCGCCAGCAGCTATCGAAGCGGGACTACCTACGAGCAGTACTTC; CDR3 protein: CASSYRSGTTYEQYF
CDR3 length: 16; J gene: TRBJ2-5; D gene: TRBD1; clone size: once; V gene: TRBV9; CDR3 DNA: TGTGCCAGCAGCGTAGCTACCCAGGGGGATAAAGAGACCCAGTACTTC; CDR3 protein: CASSVATQGDKETQYF
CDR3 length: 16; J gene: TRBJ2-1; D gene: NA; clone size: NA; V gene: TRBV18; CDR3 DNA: TGTGCCAGCTCACCACCGGACAGCTGGGGCTACAATGAGCAGTTCTTC; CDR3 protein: CASSPPDSWGYNEQFF
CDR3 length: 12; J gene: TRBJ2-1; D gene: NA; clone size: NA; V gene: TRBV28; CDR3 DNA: TGTGCCAGCAGTTTAAGGGTCAATGAGCAGTTCTTC; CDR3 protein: CASSLRVNEQFF
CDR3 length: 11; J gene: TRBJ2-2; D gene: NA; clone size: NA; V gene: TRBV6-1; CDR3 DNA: TGTGCCAGCAAGAACACCGGGGAGCTGTTTTTT; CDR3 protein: CASKNTGELFF
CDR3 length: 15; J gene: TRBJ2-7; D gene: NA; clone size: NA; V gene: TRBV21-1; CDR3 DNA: TGTGCCAGCAGCAAAAAAACAGGTGCGGACTACGAGCAGTACTTC; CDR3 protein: CASSKKTGADYEQYF
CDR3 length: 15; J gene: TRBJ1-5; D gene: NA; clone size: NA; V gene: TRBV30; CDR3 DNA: TGTGCCTGGAGTTCCGGAGCCCATAGCAATCAGCCCCAGCATTTT; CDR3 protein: CAWSSGAHSNQPQHF
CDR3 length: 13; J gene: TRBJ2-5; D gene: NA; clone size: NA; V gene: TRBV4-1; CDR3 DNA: TGCGCCAGCAGGGAACAGGGAGAAGAGACCCAGTACTTC; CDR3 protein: CASREQGEETQYF
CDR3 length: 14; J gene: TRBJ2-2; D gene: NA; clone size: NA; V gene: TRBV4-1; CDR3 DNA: TGCGCCAGCAGCCAAGATCGCGAGGCCGGGGAGCTGTTTTTT; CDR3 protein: CASSQDREAGELFF
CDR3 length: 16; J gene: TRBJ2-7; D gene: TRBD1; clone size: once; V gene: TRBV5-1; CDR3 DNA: TGCGCCAGCAGCTTGAACCGGGACAGGGGCTATTACGAGCAGTACTTC; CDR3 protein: CASSLNRDRGYYEQYF
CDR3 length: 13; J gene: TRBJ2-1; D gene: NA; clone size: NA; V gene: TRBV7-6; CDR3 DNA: TGTGCCAGCAGCTTAGCGCGGGGTAATGAGCAGTTCTTC; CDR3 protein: CASSLARGNEQFF
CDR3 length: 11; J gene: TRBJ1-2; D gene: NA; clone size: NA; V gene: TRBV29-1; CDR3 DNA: TGCAGCGTTGCCGACTACTATGGCTACACCTTC; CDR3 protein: CSVADYYGYTF
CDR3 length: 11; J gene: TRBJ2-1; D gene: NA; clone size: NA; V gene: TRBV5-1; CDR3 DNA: TGCGCCAGCGGGGATTATAATGAGCAGTTCTTC; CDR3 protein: CASGDYNEQFF
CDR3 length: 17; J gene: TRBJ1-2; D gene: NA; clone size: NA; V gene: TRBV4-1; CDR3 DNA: TGCGCCAGCAGTCCCGGAGCGGGGCGCCCCCCCCGGTATGGCTACACCTTC; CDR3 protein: CASSPGAGRPPRYGYTF
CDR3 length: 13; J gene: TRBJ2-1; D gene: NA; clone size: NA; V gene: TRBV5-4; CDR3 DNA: TGTGCCAGCAGCTTGGACACAGGTCATGAGCAGTTCTTC; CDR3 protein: CASSLDTGHEQFF
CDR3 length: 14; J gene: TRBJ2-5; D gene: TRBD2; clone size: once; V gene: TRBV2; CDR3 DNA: TGTGCCAGCAGTGCTAGCGGGTATCGAGAGACCCAGTACTTC; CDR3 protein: CASSASGYRETQYF
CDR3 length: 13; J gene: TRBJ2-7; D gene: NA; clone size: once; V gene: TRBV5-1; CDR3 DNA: TGCGCCAGCAGCCCCCTGAGCTCCTACGAGCAGTACTTC; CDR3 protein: CASSPLSSYEQYF
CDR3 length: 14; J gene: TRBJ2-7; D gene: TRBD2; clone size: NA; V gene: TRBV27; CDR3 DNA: TGTGCCAGCAGTTATCGGGGGGACGGCTACGAGCAGTACTTC; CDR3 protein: CASSYRGDGYEQYF
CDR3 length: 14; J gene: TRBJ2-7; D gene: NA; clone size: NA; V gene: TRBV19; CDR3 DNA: TGTGCCAGTAGTCCTGGACAGTTCATCTACGAGCAGTACTTC; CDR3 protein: CASSPGQFIYEQYF
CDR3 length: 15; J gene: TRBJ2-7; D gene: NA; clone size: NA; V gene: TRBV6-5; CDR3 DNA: TGTGCCAGCAGTTACTCGACGCGGCTGAACGACGAGCAGTACTTC; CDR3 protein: CASSYSTRLNDEQYF